This record covers a single T cell receptor (beta chain). The antigen is unknown. The data were taken from a study of cytomegalovirus exposure and HLA in healthy donors. As for the study in general: Falling in the Caucasian-associated ancestry cluster were about 82% of approximately 400 genotyped donors.

The V and J ends lost 0 bases and 7 bases, in that order; junction bases with no gene match: 9. CDR3 size: 16 residues. From germline, CDR1 is SGHRS and CDR2 YFSETQ. With 60 Vbeta and 13 Jbeta primers, the PCR was carried out. Sequencing used immunoSEQ multiplex PCR; TCRdb keeps in-frame clones, though not all of them. Found here are roughly 200,000 clones, approximately 86% of them singletons; the top ten hold 0.25% to 0.4%. General observations from the study: In vitro confirmation showed three CMV-associated chains to be CMV antigen specific. The Asian-associated ancestry cluster reportedly had fewer N-insertions than the roughly 670-donor mean in a later analysis.

The sequence was obtained from a woman aged 25 to 39 in good health and CMV-seronegative. The sequenced sample consisted of PBMCs. The chain couples TRBV5-1 to TRBJ1-4; 7 bases fit TRBD1. In nucleotides, the CDR3 is TGCGCCAGCAGCTTGGCGGGAGGGGGCGATATTGAAAAACTGTTTTTT. Amino acids: CASSLAGGGDIEKLFF.